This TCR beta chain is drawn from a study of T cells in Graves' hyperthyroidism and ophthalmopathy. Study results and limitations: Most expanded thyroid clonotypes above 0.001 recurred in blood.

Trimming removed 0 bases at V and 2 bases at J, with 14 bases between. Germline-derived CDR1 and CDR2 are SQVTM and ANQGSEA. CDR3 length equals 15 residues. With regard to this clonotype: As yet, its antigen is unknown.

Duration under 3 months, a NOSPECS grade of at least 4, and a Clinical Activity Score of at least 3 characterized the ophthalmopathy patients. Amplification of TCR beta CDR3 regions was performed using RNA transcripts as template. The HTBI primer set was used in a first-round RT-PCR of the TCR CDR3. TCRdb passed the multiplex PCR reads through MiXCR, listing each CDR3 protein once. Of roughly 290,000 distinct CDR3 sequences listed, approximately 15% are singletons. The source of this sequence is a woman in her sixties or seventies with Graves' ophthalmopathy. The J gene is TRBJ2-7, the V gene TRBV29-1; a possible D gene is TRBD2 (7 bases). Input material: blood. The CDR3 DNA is TGCAGCGTTGAAGACCGGGGGGCTCACCCCTACGAGCAGTACTTC. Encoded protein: CSVEDRGAHPYEQYF.